This TCR beta chain was sequenced during a study of shared clonotypes between healthy human individuals. Study observations and caveats: Limited genetic and exposure-history diversity came from having few donors. Clonotypes not shared had lower generation probabilities than those common to all four donors.

Produced via immunoSEQ multiplex PCR; TCRdb's table is partial and in-frame only. The sample has almost 750,000 clones, just under 75% seen once. V gave up 4 bases and J gave up 4 bases, with 11 bases separating them. The CDR3 spans 14 residues. Germline assignment: CDR1 KGHSH and CDR2 LQKENI. Worth noting for this clone: The antigen is undetermined.

The source material was memory CD4+ T cells sorted from blood. Subset denoted: CD45RA-negative fraction. The receptor was isolated from a woman aged 25-40 years in good health. This chain connects TRBV18 to TRBJ2-4; the D gene is possibly TRBD1 (5 bases). The CDR3 is CASSLPTEKNIQYF. The CDR3 DNA reads TGTGCCAGCTCACTACCGACAGAAAAAAACATTCAGTACTTC.